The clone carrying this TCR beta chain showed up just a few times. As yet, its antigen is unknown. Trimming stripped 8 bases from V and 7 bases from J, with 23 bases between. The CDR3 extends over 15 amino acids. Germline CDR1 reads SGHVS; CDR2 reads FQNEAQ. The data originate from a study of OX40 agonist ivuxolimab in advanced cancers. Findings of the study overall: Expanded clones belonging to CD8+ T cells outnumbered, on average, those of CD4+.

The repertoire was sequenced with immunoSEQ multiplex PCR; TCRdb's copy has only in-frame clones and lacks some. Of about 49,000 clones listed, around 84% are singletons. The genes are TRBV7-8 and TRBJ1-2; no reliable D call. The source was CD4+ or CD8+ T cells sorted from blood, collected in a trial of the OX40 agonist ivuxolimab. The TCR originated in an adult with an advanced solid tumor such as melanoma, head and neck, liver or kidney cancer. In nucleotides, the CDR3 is TGTGCCAGCTCCCCTACCACCCAGGCTTTCGGTGGCTACACCTTC. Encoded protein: CASSPTTQAFGGYTF.